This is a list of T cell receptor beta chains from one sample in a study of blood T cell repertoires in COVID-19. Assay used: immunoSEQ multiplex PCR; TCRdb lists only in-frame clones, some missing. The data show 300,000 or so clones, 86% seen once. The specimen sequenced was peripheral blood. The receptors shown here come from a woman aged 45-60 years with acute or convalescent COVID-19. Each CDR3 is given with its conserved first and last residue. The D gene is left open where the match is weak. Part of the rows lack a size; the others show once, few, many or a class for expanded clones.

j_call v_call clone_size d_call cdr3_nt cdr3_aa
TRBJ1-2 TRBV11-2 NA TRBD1 TGTGCCAGCAGTAGACAGGGGTCTGGCAGACCTGGCTACACCTTC CASSRQGSGRPGYTF
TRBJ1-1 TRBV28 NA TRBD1 TGTGCCAGCAGCAGGGGGCTGGAGGCTGAAGCTTTCTTT CASSRGLEAEAFF
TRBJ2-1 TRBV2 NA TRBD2 TGTGCCAGCAGTGTAGTGCGGGAGGGTGAGCAGTTCTTC CASSVVREGEQFF
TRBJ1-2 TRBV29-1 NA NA TGCAGCGTTGAAGGGCGAACGGGGAACTATGGCTACACCTTC CSVEGRTGNYGYTF
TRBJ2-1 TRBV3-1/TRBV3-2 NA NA TGTGCCAGCAGCCAAGAAATGCAGGTTAGCAATGAGCAGTTCTTC CASSQEMQVSNEQFF
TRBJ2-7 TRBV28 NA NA TGTGCCAGCAGTTCATATGTAGTGATTAGAGGAAGGGAGCAGTACTTC CASSSYVVIRGREQYF
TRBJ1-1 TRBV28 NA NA TGTGCCAGCAAGGGGGTCTGGAACACTGAAGCTTTCTTT CASKGVWNTEAFF
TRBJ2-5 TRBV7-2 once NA TGTGCCAGCAGCTTAGCGGTTCGGGAGACCCAGTACTTC CASSLAVRETQYF
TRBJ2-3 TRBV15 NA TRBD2 TGTGCCACCAGCAGAGGAGGATTGGCGGGAGGAGGAGCAGATACGCAGTATTTT CATSRGGLAGGGADTQYF
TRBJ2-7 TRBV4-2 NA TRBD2 TGTGCCAGCAGCCAAGTGGGCCAGACTAGCGGGGGGGGCTACGAGCAGTACTTC CASSQVGQTSGGGYEQYF
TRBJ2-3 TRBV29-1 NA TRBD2 TGCAGCGCAGGGACTAGCAGCGTCCCAGATACGCAGTATTTT CSAGTSSVPDTQYF
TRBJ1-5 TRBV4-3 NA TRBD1 TGCGCCAGCAGCCAAACGGCCCAGGGGGACCAGCCCCAGCATTTT CASSQTAQGDQPQHF
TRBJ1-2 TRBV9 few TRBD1 TGTGCCAGCAGCGTGGACAGGGTGGGCTATGGCTACACCTTC CASSVDRVGYGYTF
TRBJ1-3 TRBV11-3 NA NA TGTGCCAGCAGCCTGGGCCCTCCTTTCTCTGGAAACACCATATATTTT CASSLGPPFSGNTIYF
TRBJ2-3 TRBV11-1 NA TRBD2 TGTGCCAGCAGCTCGGGACTAGCGGCTAGCACAGATACGCAGTATTTT CASSSGLAASTDTQYF
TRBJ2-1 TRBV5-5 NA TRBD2 TGTGCCAGCAGCGGCCTGACTAGCGGGAGAGGTAATGAGCAGTTCTTC CASSGLTSGRGNEQFF
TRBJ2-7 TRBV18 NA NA TGTGCCAGCTCGCCCGGGCAAACCGGGACACAATCCTACGAGCAGTACTTC CASSPGQTGTQSYEQYF
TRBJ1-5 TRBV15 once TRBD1 TGTGCCACCAGCGTCAGGGGGCGGGATCAGCCCCAGCATTTT CATSVRGRDQPQHF
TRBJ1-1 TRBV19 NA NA TGTGCCAGTAGTAGGCCCCAGAAGAACACTGAAGCTTTCTTT CASSRPQKNTEAFF
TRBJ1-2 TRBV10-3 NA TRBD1 TGTGCCATCAGTGGGGACAGCCTCTATGGCTACACCTTC CAISGDSLYGYTF
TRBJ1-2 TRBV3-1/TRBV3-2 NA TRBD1 TGTGCCAGCAACTACCGGGACAGGGGGCGGGGTGGCTACACCTTC CASNYRDRGRGGYTF
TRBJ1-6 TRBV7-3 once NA TGTGCCAGCAGCTTAACGGGGACTTCCAGTAATTCACCCCTCCACTTT CASSLTGTSSNSPLHF
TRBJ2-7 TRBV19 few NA TGTGCCAGTAGTATGGTGGGCGGGAATGTGCAGTACTTC CASSMVGGNVQYF
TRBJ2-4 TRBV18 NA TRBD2 TGTGCCAGCTCACCACCGACTAGCGCTGACATTCAGTACTTC CASSPPTSADIQYF
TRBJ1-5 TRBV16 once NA TGTGCCAGCAGCCCGGACAGTTATCAGCCCCAGCATTTT CASSPDSYQPQHF
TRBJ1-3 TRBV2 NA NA TGTGCCAGCACTACCCTAGGCCACTCCGATACAAGGTTCTCTGGAAACACCATATATTTT CASTTLGHSDTRFSGNTIYF
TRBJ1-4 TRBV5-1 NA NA TGCGCCAGCAGCTTGGTGCTGGGTGGGAGTGAAAAACTGTTTTTT CASSLVLGGSEKLFF
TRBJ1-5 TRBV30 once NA TGTGCCTGGGGGAGAGGCAATCAGCCCCAGCATTTT CAWGRGNQPQHF
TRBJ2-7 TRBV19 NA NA TGTGCCAGTAGTATAGATAGAGGGTACGAGCAGTACTTC CASSIDRGYEQYF
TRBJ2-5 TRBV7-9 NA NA TGTGCCAGCAGCCCACAGGCGGTGGAGACCCAGTACTTC CASSPQAVETQYF
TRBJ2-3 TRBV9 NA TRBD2 TGTGCCAGCAGCGTAGAGGGACTAGGGACAGATACGCAGTATTTT CASSVEGLGTDTQYF
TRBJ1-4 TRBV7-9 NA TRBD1 TGTGCCAGCAGCCACAGGGGGTTTAATGAAAAACTGTTTTTT CASSHRGFNEKLFF
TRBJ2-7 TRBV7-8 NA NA TGTGCCAGCAGCAAGACAATGGTTTTCCCGTACTTC CASSKTMVFPYF
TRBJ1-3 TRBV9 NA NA TGTGCCAGCGGATGGGGACTGAGAAACACCATATATTTT CASGWGLRNTIYF
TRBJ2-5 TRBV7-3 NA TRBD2 TGTGCCAGCAAAAAGGGACTAGCGGGAGAAGAGACCCAGTACTTC CASKKGLAGEETQYF
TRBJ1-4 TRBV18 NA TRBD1 TGTGCCAGCTCAATAGACAGGGGAGGAAACGAAAAACTGTTTTTT CASSIDRGGNEKLFF
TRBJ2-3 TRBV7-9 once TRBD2 TGTGCCAGCAGCTTAGGTAGCGGGGGGAGCACAGATACGCAGTATTTT CASSLGSGGSTDTQYF
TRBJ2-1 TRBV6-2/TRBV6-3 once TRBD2 TGTGCCAGCAGTAAAATAGCGGGAGTCTCCTACAATGAGCAGTTCTTC CASSKIAGVSYNEQFF
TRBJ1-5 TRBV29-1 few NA TGCAGCGCGACTCAGGGTCTGCATCAGCCCCAGCATTTT CSATQGLHQPQHF
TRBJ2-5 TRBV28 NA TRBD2 TGTGCCAGCAGTTTATTCGCTAGCGGGAGTAGCGAGACCCAGTACTTC CASSLFASGSSETQYF
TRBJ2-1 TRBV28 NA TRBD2 TGTGCCAGCGAAACCGGGAGTAGCGGGACCTACAATGAGCAGTTCTTC CASETGSSGTYNEQFF
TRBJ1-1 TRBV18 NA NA TGTGCCAGCTTCGGACAGCTGAACACTGAAGCTTTCTTT CASFGQLNTEAFF
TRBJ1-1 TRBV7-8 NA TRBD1 TGTGCCAGCAGCTCGGACCGCCCTTGGCCCCAGGGGGGCACTGAAGCTTTCTTT CASSSDRPWPQGGTEAFF
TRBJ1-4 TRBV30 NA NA TGTGCCTGGAGTTTAAGCGGTAATGAAAAACTGTTTTTT CAWSLSGNEKLFF
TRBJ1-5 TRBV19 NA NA TGTGCCAGTACCTGGGACTTCGGGTCCAGCAATCAGCCCCAGCATTTT CASTWDFGSSNQPQHF
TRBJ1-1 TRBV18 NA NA TGTGCCAGCTCCCACGGGGTTGACACTGAAGCTTTCTTT CASSHGVDTEAFF